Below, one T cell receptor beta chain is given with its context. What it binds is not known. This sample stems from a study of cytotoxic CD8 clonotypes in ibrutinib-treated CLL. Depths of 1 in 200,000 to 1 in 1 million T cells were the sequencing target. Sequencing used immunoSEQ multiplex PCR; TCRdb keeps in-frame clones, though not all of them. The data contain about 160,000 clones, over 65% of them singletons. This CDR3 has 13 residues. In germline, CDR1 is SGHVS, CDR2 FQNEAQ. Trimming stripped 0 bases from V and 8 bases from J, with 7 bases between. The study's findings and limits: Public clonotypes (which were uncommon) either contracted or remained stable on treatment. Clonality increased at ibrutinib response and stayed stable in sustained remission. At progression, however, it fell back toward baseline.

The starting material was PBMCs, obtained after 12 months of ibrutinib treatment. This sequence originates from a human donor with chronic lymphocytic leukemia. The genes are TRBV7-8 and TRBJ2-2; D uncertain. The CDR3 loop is CASSLAEGGELFF. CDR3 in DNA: TGTGCCAGCAGCTTAGCGGAAGGGGGGGAGCTGTTTTTT.